Below are 6 T cell receptor beta chains sequenced from a single sample in a study of cytomegalovirus exposure and HLA in healthy donors. The PCR contained 60 Vbeta and 13 Jbeta primers. Sequencing was performed with immunoSEQ multiplex PCR; in TCRdb, only in-frame clones are kept and a portion is missing. The sample holds 150,000 to 200,000 clones, approximately 80% seen once. Sequenced sample: PBMCs. These receptors all come from a man aged 30 to 39 in good health and CMV-seropositive.

The V call is TRBV18, the J call TRBJ2-7; 10 positions match TRBD1. The CDR3 runs 13 residues. Trimming took 6 bases from V and 6 from J; bases not matched to a gene: 5. In germline, CDR1 is KGHSH, CDR2 LQKENI. The CDR3 DNA is TGTGCCAGCTCCGGGGACAGGGGCGGCGAGCAGTACTTC. As protein: CASSGDRGGEQYF.

This clone was detected a few times. This chain uses TRBV4-2 with TRBJ1-4, with a tentative D call TRBD1 (5 bases). V lost 1 base, J lost 4 bases, and 13 bases lay in between. The germline V gene has CDR1 LGHNA and CDR2 YNFKEQ. This CDR3 region has 16 residues. The CDR3 nucleotides are TGTGCCAGCAGCCAAGCATTAGGGGATGGTAATGAAAAACTGTTTTTT. Translated: CASSQALGDGNEKLFF.

This clone was recorded only once. The chain uses TRBV5-4 and TRBJ2-3, with 7 bases fitting TRBD1. Per germline, CDR1 SGHNT and CDR2 YYREEE (reference sequence). V gave up 0 bases and J gave up 6 bases; unmatched junction bases: 13. This CDR3 comprises 17 residues. The CDR3, as DNA: TGTGCCAGCAGCTTGGCCCTAGGGGGCGGGCGCCGGGATACGCAGTATTTT. This sequence encodes CASSLALGGGRRDTQYF.

The V call is TRBV5-1, the J call TRBJ2-5, with a weak D call TRBD1 (6 bases). The last part of the DNA fits TRBJ2-7 better; the J call may be wrong. CDR3 size: 14 residues. The germline CDR1 and CDR2 sequences are SGHRS and YFSETQ. The CDR3 here is CASSGIRAGDEQYF. CDR3 DNA: TGCGCCAGCAGCGGCATCAGGGCAGGGGACGAGCAGTACTTC.

The chain links TRBV7-9 to TRBJ2-7; 12 positions agree with TRBD2. Trimming took 5 bases from V and 0 from J; bases not matched to a gene: 8. The CDR3 is made up of 17 amino acids. The germline gives CDR1 SEHNR, CDR2 FQNEAQ (reference sequence). The CDR3 DNA reads as TGTGCCAGCAGCCCGGTGGGGACTAGCGGGTACTCCTACGAGCAGTACTTC. Residues: CASSPVGTSGYSYEQYF.

The V gene is TRBV5-1, the J gene TRBJ2-1; 14 positions match TRBD2. Germline lookup yields CDR1 SGHRS and CDR2 YFSETQ. With 0 bases clipped from V and 8 bases from J, the junction kept 4 bases outside the gene matches. The CDR3 has 16 residues. DNA of the CDR3: TGCGCCAGCAGCTTGGGGACTAGCGGGAGGAAGGATGAGCAGTTCTTC. Residues: CASSLGTSGRKDEQFF.